What follows is one TCR beta chain and its context. Its target antigen remains unknown. No base quality information exists; no much larger clone differs at one position. The label giving this sample's time point can be read as: cycle 1 day 1 (C1D1), immediately before nivolumab initiation. Relapse after autologous stem cell transplantation had occurred in all trial patients, and cohorts A, B and C were distinguished by prior brentuximab vedotin exposure. A total of 56 patients with relapsed/refractory classical Hodgkin lymphoma made up the trial cohort, and each patient's best overall response was complete response, partial response or progressive disease. Single-agent nivolumab was administered to trial patients in the multi-cohort phase II CheckMate 205 trial. An independent review committee assessed best overall response by applying the 2007 International Working Group response criteria. Trial PBMCs were collected just before the start of nivolumab (C1D1) and during therapy at cycle 2 day 1 and cycle 4 day 1. Peripheral blood was collected in 8 mL Vacutainer Cell Preparation Tubes, from which PBMCs were isolated by centrifugation and then cryopreserved.

The Qiagen DNeasy kit was used to extract genomic DNA from unsorted PBMCs and from the negatively selected CD4+ and CD8+ fractions. Using primers that anneal to V and J segments, immunoSEQ multiplex PCR amplified the TCR beta CDR3 regions. A synthetic immune receptor repertoire was used to minimize amplification bias, and remaining bias was computationally removed after sequencing. The source study handled its data this way. Repertoire diversity was quantified as the Shannon entropy index using custom Python scripts. Unsorted, CD4+ and CD8+ repertoires were analyzed separately, except for combined analyses in which CD4+ and CD8+ sequences were merged in silico. A clone was considered expanded if an increase in frequency of at least 2-fold after treatment relative to C1D1 was found, and a pseudocount of 0.5 was applied to clones undetected at baseline. Singleton clones were defined as clones with 0 or 1 copy at C1D1, and non-singleton clones were defined as clones with 2 or more copies. By matching protein sequences in sorted samples from the same patient, clones expanded in unsorted samples were annotated as CD4+, CD8+ or unknown. Wilcoxon tests on paired samples were used to test changes in diversity from C1D1 to C4D1. TCRdb took over this immuneACCESS table, retaining in-frame rearrangements with V and J assigned. Such tables are incomplete; in checked studies, under half of the missing clones stem from an unresolved V gene, and the remainder is unexplained. That table gives V, J and clone size, and the DNA gave D and trimming. The sample table contains 20,000 to 30,000 clones; only one count was recorded for roughly three quarters of them. 2.5% to 4% of the sample is held by the ten biggest clonotypes.

These data originate in a study of PD-1 blockade in classical Hodgkin lymphoma (TCRdb year 2020). Some background on the complete study: Nivolumab dosing was 3 mg/kg intravenously every 2 weeks, continuing until either disease progression or unacceptable toxicity. The study used CyTOF and TCR beta sequencing to define a peripheral blood immune signature of response to PD-1 blockade in classical Hodgkin lymphoma. On the study overall, not on this receptor specifically: Diversity was lower in patients who began nivolumab less than 1 year after ASCT, so these patients were left out of later analyses to avoid confounding by immune reconstitution. Among trial patients, those achieving complete response had baseline diversity similar to that of newly diagnosed patients, while diversity was significantly lower in partial responders and progressors. The study was restricted to a single clinical trial cohort, and the causes of repertoire differences, possibly disease activity or prior therapy, were left undefined. By C4D1, a significant rise was seen in CD4+ TCR diversity but not in CD8+ TCR diversity (p=0.0027 vs p=0.16), and the rise was most apparent among complete responders (p=0.02). Baseline TCR diversity was reported as lower in newly diagnosed patients than in healthy donors, and lower still in relapsed/refractory patients.

The receptor was isolated from a human donor with classical Hodgkin lymphoma. The material was peripheral blood mononuclear cells (PBMCs), obtained at baseline.

The DNA sequence follows: TGTGCCAGCAGTGAAGAGAGCGGGGGCTACGAGCAGTACTTC. Its coded protein is CASSEESGGYEQYF. The receptor chain draws on TRBV6-1 and TRBJ2-5; 8 nucleotides in the junction match TRBD2. The J call may be in error: the DNA end matches TRBJ2-7 better. CDR1 and CDR2 (MNHNS, SASEGT) derive from the germline V gene. The CDR3 measures 14 amino acids from cysteine to phenylalanine. The sequence is cut down to CDR3 DNA, 42 bases in frame from base 1.